The subject of this entry is one T cell receptor (beta chain). Its antigen is not identified. This sample was taken from a study of T-cell memory formation after mild COVID-19. Study as a whole: TCR clusters largely stayed donor specific. Study-wide results and limits: Later expanders leaned CD4+, whereas clones that contracted between day 15 and 85 were balanced CD4/CD8. Contracting CD8+ clones were enriched in EMRA, CD4+ mainly in CM and EM.

Per germline, CDR1 SGHRS and CDR2 YFSETQ. The CDR3 extends over 14 amino acids. V gave up 2 bases and J gave up 8 bases, with 16 bases separating them. 5'RACE primed at constant segments yielded TCR alpha and TCR beta cDNA libraries bearing sample barcodes and UMIs. Using its own MiXCR run on the 5' RACE reads, TCRdb lists one record per CDR3 protein. This table has about 390,000 distinct CDR3 sequences, approximately 16% appearing once. The chain combines TRBV5-1 with TRBJ1-1; D gene ambiguous. The TCR sequence derives from a man aged 18 to 35 who had mild COVID-19 (a few samples of this study predate the infection). Cell type and time point are not known. The sample comprised PBMCs or a T cell subset sorted from them (not recorded which). The CDR3 region has the DNA TGCGCCAGCAGCTTTTCTACCTCGGGGTTCGAAGCTTTCTTT. Translated: CASSFSTSGFEAFF.